The 13 T cell receptor beta chains reported below all come from one sample, sequenced in a study of OX40 agonist ivuxolimab in advanced cancers. Clones were read by immunoSEQ multiplex PCR, and TCRdb kept only the in-frame ones, dropping some. The sample has over 80,000 clones, about four fifths seen once; the top ten hold less than 5.5%. This specimen consisted of CD4+ or CD8+ T cells sorted from blood, obtained in a trial of the OX40 agonist ivuxolimab. These receptors were obtained from an adult with an advanced solid tumor such as melanoma, head and neck, liver or kidney cancer.

The CDR3 loop is CASSSTGTANEKLFF. The CDR3 DNA reads TGTGCCAGCAGCTCTACCGGGACCGCCAATGAAAAACTGTTTTTT. The gene calls are TRBV11-2 and TRBJ1-4, with TRBD1 as a possible D gene (5 bases). Germline CDR1 SGHAT, CDR2 FQNNGV. V was clipped by 4 bases and J by 5 bases, with 14 bases between them. There are 15 residues in the CDR3.

The gene calls are TRBV7-8 and TRBJ1-4, with TRBD1 as a possible D gene (6 bases). Trimming stripped 3 bases from V and 7 bases from J, with 15 bases between. CDR1 SGHVS and CDR2 FQNEAQ come from the germline V gene. There are 15 residues in the CDR3. The CDR3 loop reads CASSFRPGASEKLFF. The CDR3 nucleotides read TGTGCCAGCAGCTTTCGCCCGGGGGCGAGTGAAAAACTGTTTTTT.

The rearrangement joins TRBV12-5 to TRBJ2-1; 8 bases line up with TRBD1. The V segment lost 5 bases and the J segment 5 bases; nucleotides outside the gene matches: 8. This CDR3 is built from 15 residues. Germline values: CDR1 LGHNT, CDR2 FRNRAP. The CDR3, as DNA: TGTGCTAGTGGTCCGACAGGGGACTGGAACAATGAGCAGTTCTTC. This gives the protein CASGPTGDWNNEQFF.

V usage is TRBV5-8 and J usage is TRBJ1-1; D call uncertain. V lost 5 bases to trimming and J lost 1 base, with 12 bases between them. Germline CDR1 SGHTS, CDR2 YDEGEE. The CDR3 has 14 residues. The CDR3 nucleotides are TGTGCCAGCAGGGCTTTTGACGGGAACACTGAAGCTTTCTTT. It translates to CASRAFDGNTEAFF.

V and J are TRBV6-6 and TRBJ1-1; D not resolved. CDR1 and CDR2 (germline): MNHNY, SVGAGI (reference sequence). The CDR3 extends over 13 amino acids. V shed 7 bases and J shed 1 base, with 10 bases lying between them. In DNA form, the CDR3 reads TGTGCCAGCACCCCCGACTGGAACACTGAAGCTTTCTTT. It yields the protein CASTPDWNTEAFF.

V is TRBV14 and J is TRBJ2-3; perhaps TRBD2 as D (5 bases). CDR3 length: 15 residues. V gave up 2 bases and J gave up 4 bases, with 13 bases separating them. Germline V gene sequence: CDR1 SGHDN, CDR2 FVKESK. CDR3 nucleotides: TGTGCCAGCAGCCAACTCCGGGGTCAGGCAGATACGCAGTATTTT. This codes for CASSQLRGQADTQYF.

The genes are TRBV18 and TRBJ1-2; D gene ambiguous. V shed 5 bases and J shed 5 bases, with 9 bases lying between them. The CDR3 is made up of 12 amino acids. The germline V gene has CDR1 KGHSH and CDR2 LQKENI. CDR3 bases: TGTGCCAGCTCATCGAAGGAGTATGGCTACACCTTC. Amino acid sequence: CASSSKEYGYTF.

For the CDR3, the DNA is TGTGCCAGTAGAGCCGGGACTAGCGCCGACAATGAGCAGTTCTTC. This codes for CASRAGTSADNEQFF. The rearrangement uses TRBV19 and TRBJ2-1; TRBD2 agrees at 10 bases. This CDR3 is built from 15 residues. V lost 6 bases and J lost 5; bases outside the gene matches: 7. Germline-derived CDR1 and CDR2 are LNHDA and SQIVND (reference sequence).

V gene TRBV7-9 combines with J gene TRBJ2-1; 10 nucleotides match TRBD2. The CDR3 runs 13 residues. V shed 8 bases, J shed 6 bases, and the junction held 4 bases outside the gene matches. CDR1 is SEHNR and CDR2 is FQNEAQ in the germline V gene (reference sequence). DNA of the CDR3: TGTGCCAGCCAACTAGCGGGGCTCAATGAGCAGTTCTTC. The encoded protein is CASQLAGLNEQFF.

In DNA, the CDR3 is TGCGCCAGCAGCTTGGGACACAGCAACTTCCCGGGACTAGGGGGTCCAGATACGCAGTATTTT. Translated: CASSLGHSNFPGLGGPDTQYF. This chain joins TRBV5-1 and TRBJ2-3; 8 bases agree with TRBD2. Germline CDR1 is SGHRS and CDR2 is YFSETQ. The V segment lost 0 bases and the J segment 4 bases; nucleotides outside the gene matches: 22. CDR3 length equals 21 residues.

CDR3: CASSLNSNQPQHF. The CDR3 DNA reads TGTGCCAGCAGCTTAAATAGCAATCAGCCCCAGCATTTT. The V and J genes are TRBV7-6 and TRBJ1-5; no clear D. V lost 2 bases and J lost 0, with 2 bases in between. The CDR3 is 13 amino acids. Germline V lookup: CDR1 SGHVS, CDR2 FNYEAQ.

V is TRBV11-3 and J is TRBJ2-7; D is ambiguous. CDR3 length: 10 residues. CDR1 is SGHNT, CDR2 YENEEA, per germline. The CDR3 sequence is CAPHSYEQYF. The CDR3 region has the DNA TGTGCGCCCCATTCCTACGAGCAGTACTTC.

CDR3 sequence (DNA): TGTGCCAGTAAAGGAAGCGGGAAAGAGACCCAGTACTTC. The encoded protein is CASKGSGKETQYF. The chain carries TRBV19 and TRBJ2-5; TRBD2 matches 7 bases. The CDR3 runs 13 residues. Germline CDR1 reads LNHDA; CDR2 reads SQIVND (reference sequence). The V and J ends lost 7 bases and 3 bases, in that order; junction bases with no gene match: 5. The entire variable domain, with the rest obtained from reference TRBV19 and TRBJ2-5, is as follows: DGGITQSPKYLFRKEGQNVTLSCEQNLNHDAMYWYRQDPGQGLRLIYYSQIVNDFQKGDIAEGYSVSREKKESFPLTVTSAQKNPTAFYLCASKGSGKETQYFGPGTRLLVL.